The present T cell receptor beta chain was sequenced within a study of blood T cell repertoires in COVID-19. Study overall: Samples came from the United States, Italy and Spain, spanning acute and convalescent COVID-19.

This clone was counted between two and nine times. Participant age was about 18 to 89 years, and participants resided in fewer than 25 US areas. For recovered donors of Cohort 3, there were two negative PCRs, clearance, or symptom resolution. Original processing methods: How many nucleated cells were present was estimated from reference gene primer amplification. The data were produced by immunoSEQ multiplex PCR, yet TCRdb's version contains in-frame clones alone and is incomplete. V, J and clone size derive from that table, while D and trimming were established from the DNA sequence. The sample comprises 150,000 to 200,000 clones, 84% of which are singletons, and 9.5% to 15% rests with the top ten. Deletions cut 6 bases from V and 6 bases from J, with 16 bases between. The CDR3 covers 14 residues. Germline loops: CDR1 SNHLY, CDR2 FYNNEI.

Input material: PBMCs or T cells enriched from blood (not recorded which). The TCR originated in a man over 45 who had recovered from COVID-19. The rearrangement joins TRBV2 to TRBJ2-3; D remains unclear. The CDR3 bases are TGTGCCAGCAGCCCTTGGGCCGCTTCGGATACGCAGTATTTT. It specifies CASSPWAASDTQYF.